These T cell receptor beta chains were read from a single sample in a study of T cells in Graves' hyperthyroidism and ophthalmopathy. TCRdb itself ran the multiplex PCR reads through MiXCR, one entry per CDR3 protein. The profile shows 450,000 to 600,000 distinct CDR3 sequences, 20% of them singletons. Sample: blood. Receptors originate from a man aged 35-49 years with Graves' ophthalmopathy. Both conserved end residues are part of each CDR3. A D gene is named only where the DNA matches it firmly. Part of the rows lack a size; the others show once, few, many or a class for expanded clones.

many | TRBJ2-7 | . | TRBV20-1 | CSARDLSRDVTYEQYF | TGCAGTGCTAGAGATTTATCACGGGACGTTACCTACGAGCAGTACTTC
many | TRBJ2-1 | . | TRBV7-8 | CASSLRAHNEQFF | TGTGCCAGCAGCTTAAGGGCTCACAATGAGCAGTTCTTC
few | TRBJ2-1 | TRBD2 | TRBV18 | CASSLGTSGPNEQFF | TGTGCCAGCTCCCTCGGGACTAGCGGGCCCAATGAGCAGTTCTTC
many | TRBJ2-5 | . | TRBV7-6 | CASSFFQGWETQYF | TGTGCCAGCAGCTTTTTCCAGGGTTGGGAGACCCAGTACTTC
. | TRBJ2-1 | TRBD2 | TRBV5-1 | CASRMSGGRNEQFF | TGCGCCAGCCGGATGAGCGGGGGTCGCAATGAGCAGTTCTTC
few | TRBJ1-1 | . | TRBV20-1 | CSARDLRHGNTEAFF | TGCAGTGCTAGAGATTTGCGACACGGAAACACTGAAGCTTTCTTT
. | TRBJ1-2 | . | TRBV7-2 | CASSLDQNYGYTF | TGTGCCAGCAGCTTAGACCAGAACTATGGCTACACCTTC
. | TRBJ2-7 | . | TRBV11-1 | CASSHLGGFYEQYF | TGTGCCAGCAGCCATTTGGGCGGATTCTACGAGCAGTACTTC
. | TRBJ2-1 | TRBD2 | TRBV9 | CASSEAGSPNNEQFF | TGTGCCAGCAGCGAAGCGGGATCCCCCAACAATGAGCAGTTCTTC
many | TRBJ1-5 | . | TRBV18 | CASSPPFRGDQPQHF | TGTGCCAGCTCACCACCGTTTAGGGGAGACCAGCCCCAGCATTTT
many | TRBJ2-3 | . | TRBV7-6 | CASSDLNTQYF | TGTGCCAGCAGCGACTTAAATACGCAGTATTTT
many | TRBJ2-7 | . | TRBV7-9 | CASSLISYEQYF | TGTGCCAGCAGCTTAATCTCCTACGAGCAGTACTTC
many | TRBJ2-3 | TRBD2 | TRBV5-1 | CASSLQLAGGTDTQYF | TGCGCCAGCAGCTTGCAACTAGCGGGAGGCACAGATACGCAGTATTTT
many | TRBJ2-3 | TRBD2 | TRBV7-2 | CASSMTSGSTDTQYF | TGTGCCAGCAGCATGACTAGCGGGAGCACAGATACGCAGTATTTT
many | TRBJ2-3 | . | TRBV5-1 | CASSLEGGSPDTQYF | TGCGCCAGCAGCTTGGAAGGAGGGTCTCCAGATACGCAGTATTTT
. | TRBJ1-2 | TRBD1 | TRBV20-1 | CSAQPRQGDYGYTF | TGCAGTGCCCAGCCACGCCAGGGGGACTATGGCTACACCTTC
many | TRBJ2-1 | . | TRBV29-1 | CSVPTSSSYNEQFF | TGCAGCGTGCCTACTAGTAGCTCCTACAATGAGCAGTTCTTC
many | TRBJ2-7 | TRBD1 | TRBV2 | CASTGDSYEQYF | TGTGCCAGCACCGGGGACAGCTACGAGCAGTACTTC
few | TRBJ2-3 | . | TRBV6-1 | CASLPRDRRTDTQYF | TGTGCCTCCCTCCCCCGGGATAGGCGGACAGATACGCAGTATTTT
. | TRBJ2-1 | TRBD2 | TRBV6-1 | CASRPTGLASYNEQFF | TGTGCCAGCAGACCAACCGGACTAGCGAGTTACAATGAGCAGTTCTTC
many | TRBJ2-3 | . | TRBV12-3/TRBV12-4 | CASSDRQDTQYF | TGTGCCAGCAGTGACAGGCAGGATACGCAGTATTTT
many | TRBJ2-1 | . | TRBV3-1 | CASSQGGSRGNEQFF | TGTGCCAGCAGCCAAGGTGGGAGTAGGGGAAATGAGCAGTTCTTC
few | TRBJ2-1 | TRBD1 | TRBV29-1 | CSVEEKGAPSNEQFF | TGCAGCGTTGAAGAAAAGGGGGCGCCCAGCAATGAGCAGTTCTTC
many | TRBJ2-1 | TRBD1 | TRBV28 | CASSPLQDRTYNEQFF | TGTGCCAGCAGTCCCCTCCAGGACAGGACCTACAATGAGCAGTTCTTC
few | TRBJ2-1 | TRBD1 | TRBV6-1 | CASSAGTGINEQFF | TGTGCCAGCAGTGCCGGGACAGGGATCAATGAGCAGTTCTTC
. | TRBJ2-7 | . | TRBV29-1 | CSVGGDSAYEQYF | TGCAGCGTTGGGGGGGACAGCGCCTACGAGCAGTACTTC
. | TRBJ1-1 | . | TRBV5-1 | CASSLEGHPNTEAFF | TGCGCCAGCAGCTTGGAAGGACACCCGAACACTGAAGCTTTCTTT
few | TRBJ2-5 | TRBD2 | TRBV4-2 | CASSQLAGDQETQYF | TGTGCCAGCAGCCAACTAGCGGGAGACCAAGAGACCCAGTACTTC
few | TRBJ2-5 | . | TRBV11-3 | CATPTGFREETQYF | TGTGCTACTCCTACGGGTTTCCGGGAGGAGACCCAGTACTTC
few | TRBJ1-5 | TRBD1 | TRBV6-1 | CARYRSPGQGIYSNQPQHF | TGTGCCAGATACCGAAGCCCGGGACAGGGGATCTATAGCAATCAGCCCCAGCATTTT
. | TRBJ2-3 | . | TRBV20-1 | CSARDPRGGTADTQYF | TGCAGTGCTAGAGATCCCCGGGGCGGGACGGCAGATACGCAGTATTTT
few | TRBJ2-7 | . | TRBV14 | CASSQGPGTYEQYF | TGTGCCAGCAGCCAGGGACCGGGTACCTACGAGCAGTACTTC
many | TRBJ2-7 | TRBD2 | TRBV6-2/TRBV6-3 | CASSYSKTSGSYEQYF | TGTGCCAGCAGTTACTCGAAGACTAGCGGGAGTTACGAGCAGTACTTC
few | TRBJ2-7 | TRBD2 | TRBV11-2 | CASSLSSGRINEQYF | TGTGCCAGCAGCTTAAGTAGCGGGAGAATCAACGAGCAGTACTTC
. | TRBJ1-2 | . | TRBV20-1 | CSARVGSYGYTF | TGCAGTGCTAGGGTGGGGAGCTATGGCTACACCTTC
many | TRBJ2-1 | TRBD2 | TRBV20-1 | CSARPGLAAYNEQFF | TGCAGTGCTAGGCCGGGACTAGCGGCTTACAATGAGCAGTTCTTC